This T cell receptor beta chain appears in the sequencing data of a study of cytomegalovirus exposure and HLA in healthy donors. Overall study results and limits: Clonal expansion, a later analysis showed, was greater in HLA-associated TCR beta chains than in equally common others.

Comments on this clone: What it binds is unknown.

PCR used 60 Vbeta primers and 13 Jbeta primers. The assay was immunoSEQ multiplex PCR, and TCRdb's table has in-frame clones only and misses some. Of 130,000 to 150,000 clones listed, about 75% are singletons. CDR1 and CDR2 from the germline V gene are KGHSH and LQKENI. This CDR3 is 13 amino acids long. Trimming at V came to 3 bases and at J to 6 bases, leaving 4 bases not matched to a gene. The TCR was taken from a man in his late teens or twenties in good health and CMV-seronegative. The chain carries TRBV18 and TRBJ1-1, with 7 bases identical to TRBD1. Sequenced input: PBMCs. CDR3 in DNA: TGTGCCAGCTCACCTAGACAGGGCGCTGAAGCTTTCTTT. Translated, it gives CASSPRQGAEAFF.